This TCR beta chain emerged from a study of cytomegalovirus exposure and HLA in healthy donors. Study-wide results and caveats: A later analysis appeared to link common viral pathogens to several of the most significant clusters. An analysis done earlier found most TCR beta V segments productive about 87% or about 30% of the time.

In the PCR, 60 Vbeta and 13 Jbeta primers were used. Sequencing used immunoSEQ multiplex PCR; TCRdb keeps in-frame clones, though not all of them. The sample gives about 170,000 clones, roughly 83% of which show up once; under 3% is in the top ten. CDR3 length: 11 amino acids. CDR1 and CDR2 from the germline V gene are ENHRY and SYGVKD. Germline trimming cut 10 bases from V and 3 bases from J; bases unmatched to any gene: 3. This clone was recorded a few times. What it recognizes is unknown. Sequencing was done on a sample of PBMCs. The chain employs TRBV10-3 and TRBJ2-7; 7 bases line up with TRBD1. This sequence was found in a woman aged 45-65 years in good health and CMV-seronegative. The CDR3 DNA reads as TGTGCCAGCTGGGACAGCTACGAGCAGTACTTC. Protein sequence: CASWDSYEQYF.